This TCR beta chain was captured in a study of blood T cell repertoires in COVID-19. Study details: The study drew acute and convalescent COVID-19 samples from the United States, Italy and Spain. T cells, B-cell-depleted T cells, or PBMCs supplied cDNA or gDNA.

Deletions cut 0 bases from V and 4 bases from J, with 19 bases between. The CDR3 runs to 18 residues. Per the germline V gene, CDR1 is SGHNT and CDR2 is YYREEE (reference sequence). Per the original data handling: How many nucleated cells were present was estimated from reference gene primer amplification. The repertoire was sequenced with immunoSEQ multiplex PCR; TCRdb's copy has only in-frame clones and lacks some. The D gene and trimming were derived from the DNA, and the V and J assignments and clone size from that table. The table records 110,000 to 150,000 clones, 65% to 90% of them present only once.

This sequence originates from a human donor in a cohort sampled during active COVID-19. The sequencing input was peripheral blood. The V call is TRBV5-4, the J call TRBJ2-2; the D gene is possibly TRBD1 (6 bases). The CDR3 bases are TGTGCCAGCAGCTTGGGGAACAGGGTTGGTTCGAGCACCGGGGAGCTGTTTTTT. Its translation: CASSLGNRVGSSTGELFF. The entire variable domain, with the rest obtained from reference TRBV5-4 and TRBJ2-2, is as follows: ETGVTQSPTHLIKTRGQQVTLRCSSQSGHNTVSWYQQALGQGPQFIFQYYREEENGRGNFPPRFSGLQFPNYSSELNVNALELDDSALYLCASSLGNRVGSSTGELFFGEGSRLTVL.